The 19 T cell receptor beta chains in this list originate from one sample, sequenced in a study of T cells in Graves' hyperthyroidism and ophthalmopathy. From RNA transcripts, TCR beta CDR3 regions were amplified. The TCR CDR3 first-round RT-PCR relied on the HTBI primer set. TCRdb fed the multiplex PCR reads into MiXCR, producing one record per CDR3 protein. The data hold around 600,000 distinct CDR3 sequences, with about 45% observed a single time. Material for sequencing was peripheral blood or thyroid tissue (not recorded which). The receptors here all came from an adult man with Graves' disease, either hyperthyroidism or ophthalmopathy (not recorded which).

The rearrangement uses TRBV29-1 and TRBJ1-1; tentatively, D is TRBD1 (6 bases). This CDR3 comprises 14 residues. Per germline, CDR1 SQVTM and CDR2 ANQGSEA. V shed 3 bases and J shed 6 bases, with 17 bases lying between them. In DNA form, the CDR3 reads TGCAGCGTTGACGTCGGACAGTATGAACCTGAAGCTTTCTTT. Its translation is CSVDVGQYEPEAFF.

This rearrangement joins TRBV7-2 to TRBJ1-6; 8 positions match TRBD1. This CDR3 region has 13 residues. Germline V gives CDR1 SGHTA, CDR2 FQGNSA. The trim removed 5 bases at V and 12 bases at J, leaving 6 bases unmatched. CDR3 sequence reads: CASSPTDREPLHF. Here the CDR3 DNA reads TGTGCCAGCAGCCCAACGGACAGGGAACCCCTCCACTTT.

The chain couples TRBV7-9 to TRBJ1-6; tentative D call: TRBD1 (5 bases). The CDR3 extends over 15 amino acids. Trimming cost V 3 bases and J 10 bases, with 16 bases left between them. Germline lookup yields CDR1 SEHNR and CDR2 FQNEAQ (reference sequence). The CDR3 here is CASSFEGGDRSPLHF. For the CDR3, the DNA is TGTGCCAGCAGCTTTGAGGGAGGGGATCGGTCACCCCTCCACTTT.

J is TRBJ2-7 and V is TRBV2, with 12 bases that match TRBD2. The CDR3 spans 16 residues. The germline gives CDR1 SNHLY, CDR2 FYNNEI. Unmatched junction bases numbered 9, after V lost 6 bases and J lost 3 bases. CDR3 bases: TGTGCCAGCAGCCGACTAGCGGGAGCCCTTAGCTACGAGCAGTACTTC. This sequence encodes CASSRLAGALSYEQYF.

This clonotype was observed a few times. This chain joins TRBV19 and TRBJ2-7, with 12 bases aligning to TRBD2. Germline-derived CDR1 and CDR2 are LNHDA and SQIVND (reference sequence). CDR3 length equals 17 residues. Trimming removed 5 bases from V and 1 base from J; junction bases left unmatched: 9. The CDR3 spells CASSVLGTSGLSYEQYF. The DNA for the CDR3 is TGTGCCAGTAGTGTGCTTGGGACTAGCGGGCTTTCCTACGAGCAGTACTTC.

J is TRBJ1-6 and V is TRBV2, with 7 bases fitting TRBD1. Germline CDR1 reads SNHLY; CDR2 reads FYNNEI. This CDR3 spans 14 amino acids. Germline trimming cut 4 bases from V and 10 bases from J; bases unmatched to any gene: 7. CDR3 bases: TGTGCCAGCAGTGGCAGGGGGAGACTCTCACCCCTCCACTTT. Translating gives CASSGRGRLSPLHF. The whole variable domain, filled in from reference TRBV2 and TRBJ1-6, reads EPEVTQTPSHQVTQMGQEVILRCVPISNHLYFYWYRQILGQKVEFLVSFYNNEISEKSEIFDDQFSVERPDGSNFTLKIRSTKLEDSAMYFCASSGRGRLSPLHFGNGTRLTVT.

The V gene is TRBV29-1, the J gene TRBJ1-1, with a tentative D call TRBD1 (5 bases). The germline gives CDR1 SQVTM, CDR2 ANQGSEA. The V gene lost 5 bases and the J gene lost 5 bases, with 15 bases spanning the gap. This CDR3 has 13 residues. The CDR3: CSVSQGGGTEAFF. As DNA, the CDR3 is TGCAGCGTTTCTCAGGGAGGAGGGACTGAAGCTTTCTTT.

DNA of the CDR3: TGTGCCATCAGTTGGACGGGACACGACTACGAGCAGTACTTC. Translated, it gives CAISWTGHDYEQYF. The genes are TRBV10-3 and TRBJ2-7, with a possible D match to TRBD1 (6 bases). The V end was cut by 5 bases, the J end by 3 bases, with 14 bases between. Germline CDR1 ENHRY, CDR2 SYGVKD. The CDR3 consists of 14 residues.

This chain joins TRBV5-5 and TRBJ1-2; maybe TRBD1 (5 bases). CDR3 length: 14 amino acids. V dropped 5 bases and J dropped 7 bases, with 18 bases sitting between them. The germline V gene encodes CDR1 SGHKS and CDR2 YYEKEE (reference sequence). The CDR3 DNA is TGTGCCAGCAGTGCCTGGGGCGGGGATGGTGGCTACACCTTC. It is translated as CASSAWGGDGGYTF.

The chain has TRBV10-3 and TRBJ1-1; D remains ambiguous. V lost 10 bases to trimming and J lost 5 bases, with 17 bases between them. This CDR3 spans 13 amino acids. CDR1 and CDR2 (germline): ENHRY, SYGVKD. CDR3 sequence: CATTDGAGTEAFF. The CDR3 DNA reads TGTGCCACCACTGACGGAGCTGGGACTGAAGCTTTCTTT.

The V call is TRBV2, the J call TRBJ1-2; 8 positions match TRBD1. The junction had 7 bases not matched to a gene; V was cut back by 1 base and J by 6 bases. This CDR3 has 15 amino acids. CDR1 is SNHLY, CDR2 FYNNEI, per germline. CDR3 DNA sequence: TGTGCCAGCAGTGAAGTGACAGGGGAGACTGATGGCTACACCTTC. Protein: CASSEVTGETDGYTF.

Concerning this clonotype: This sequence may be a read error, since a much larger clone differs from it by one base. Without the conserved terminal phenylalanine or tryptophan, this CDR3 likely stems from a read error. This chain joins TRBV7-8 and TRBJ1-5, with unresolved D. Trimming took 2 bases from V and 6 from J, leaving 11 bases between them. This CDR3 region has 14 residues. The V gene's germline CDR1 is SGHVS and CDR2 FQNEAQ. CDR3 DNA: TGTGCCAGCAGCTTAACGGCCAGAGGTCAGCCCCAGCATTCT. The encoded protein is CASSLTARGQPQHS.

The CDR3 sequence: CASSLNPRPGQGETQYF. The CDR3 coding sequence is TGTGCCAGCAGCCTCAATCCGAGACCGGGACAGGGGGAGACCCAGTACTTC. V is TRBV11-2 and J is TRBJ2-5, with 10 bases fitting TRBD1. Germline CDR1 SGHAT, CDR2 FQNNGV. V trimming: 5 bases; J trimming: 5 bases; junction bases outside the gene matches: 14. The CDR3 runs to 17 residues. Full variable domain (remainder filled in from reference TRBV11-2 and TRBJ2-5): EAGVAQSPRYKIIEKRQSVAFWCNPISGHATLYWYQQILGQGPKLLIQFQNNGVVDDSQLPKDRFSAERLKGVDSTLKIQPAKLEDSAVYLCASSLNPRPGQGETQYFGPGTRLLVL.

Details on this clonotype: One junction end does not reproduce the germline sequence, and a read error may be involved. V is TRBV10-3 and J is TRBJ1-2; 7 bases are a match to TRBD1. Per germline, CDR1 ENHRY and CDR2 SYGVKD. The length of the CDR3 is 14 residues. For the CDR3, the DNA is TGTGCCAGCAGTTCGGGACAGCCCCTCTATGGCTACACCTTC. Its translation is CASSSGQPLYGYTF.

CDR3 protein: CASSLVRGAGYGYTF. The CDR3 coding sequence is TGTGCCAGCAGTTTGGTGAGGGGCGCGGGCTATGGCTACACCTTC. The chain joins TRBV25-1 to TRBJ1-2; possible D gene TRBD1, 5 bases. The CDR3 extends over 15 amino acids. Trimming took 5 bases from V and 4 from J, leaving 17 bases between them. The germline gives CDR1 MGHDK, CDR2 SYGVNS.

This clonotype was picked up a small number of times. This chain links TRBV20-1 with TRBJ2-5; TRBD2 matches at 12 bases. J lost 5 bases, V lost 3 bases, and 13 bases had no gene match. The CDR3 extends over 17 amino acids. Germline V gene sequence: CDR1 DFQATT, CDR2 SNEGSKA (reference sequence). CDR3 bases: TGCAGTGCTAGCCCTGGGGCGCTAGCGGGGGGGAGGGAGACCCAGTACTTC. Protein product: CSASPGALAGGRETQYF.

As concerns this clonotype: This sequence may be a read error, since a much larger clone differs from it by one base. The chain uses TRBV29-1 and TRBJ2-7; 12 nucleotides match TRBD2. Per germline, CDR1 SQVTM and CDR2 ANQGSEA. J gave up 6 bases and V 8 bases, and 5 bases lay outside the gene matches. This CDR3 region has 12 residues. In DNA form, the CDR3 reads TGCAGCATTGGGGGACTAGCGGGCGAGCAGTACTTC. Translating gives CSIGGLAGEQYF.

In this sample, this clonotype turned up a few times. The chain has TRBV6-1 and TRBJ1-2, with D possibly matching TRBD1 (5 bases). The germline gives CDR1 MNHNS, CDR2 SASEGT. Trimming removed 1 base at V and 4 bases at J, with 13 bases between. This CDR3 spans 15 amino acids. The CDR3 is CASSEEGRTPYGYTF. CDR3 sequence (DNA): TGTGCCAGCAGTGAAGAGGGGAGGACACCCTATGGCTACACCTTC.

Concerning this clonotype itself: A much larger clone sits a single nucleotide away, making a read error possible. The chain uses TRBV7-3 and TRBJ1-1; D is uncertain. Germline V gene lookup returns CDR1 SGHTA and CDR2 FQGTGA. The CDR3 covers 14 residues. DNA for the CDR3: TGTGCCAGCAGCCTATCGCCAGTGAACACTGAAGCTCTCTTT. Translation: CASSLSPVNTEALF.